This is a list of T cell receptor beta chains from one sample in a study of T cell repertoires in cytomegalovirus infection. One entry per CDR3 protein results from TCRdb running MiXCR on the reads. The data hold about 920,000 distinct CDR3 sequences, with roughly 31% observed a single time. The antigens these receptors bind are not known. The starting material was cultured CD8+ T cells from PBMCs, obtained from culture after CMV antigen stimulation. These TCRs come from a human donor in good health (CMV status not recorded). Some clones in this sample may be carry-over from other donors' samples. Both conserved end residues are part of each CDR3. The D gene is left open where the match is weak. Some rows have no size entry. The others give once, few or many, or a class for an expanded clone.

clone size	D gene	V gene	J gene	CDR3 DNA	CDR3 protein
many	-	TRBV12-3/TRBV12-4	TRBJ2-6	TGTGCCAGCAGTTTACCTTCCTACTCTGGGGCCAACGTCCTGACTTTC	CASSLPSYSGANVLTF
-	-	TRBV6-5	TRBJ1-2	TGTGCCAGCAACATCAACCCGGGGACAATCGAAGGCTACACCTTC	CASNINPGTIEGYTF
few	-	TRBV12-3/TRBV12-4	TRBJ2-2	TGTGCCAGCAGTTTATGGGCCGGGGAGCTGTTTTTT	CASSLWAGELFF
few	-	TRBV6-5	TRBJ1-5	TGTGCCAGCAGTTCGTCGCAGCCCCAGCATTTT	CASSSSQPQHF
-	-	TRBV14	TRBJ1-1	TGTGCCAGCAGCCAAGATTGGAGGGCTGGGGACACTGAAGCTTTCTTT	CASSQDWRAGDTEAFF
few	-	TRBV13	TRBJ2-7	TGTGCCAGCAGCCCCTCGGTCGGGGAGATCTACGAGCAGTACTTC	CASSPSVGEIYEQYF
-	TRBD1	TRBV6-6	TRBJ2-2	TGTGCCAGCAGTTACGGAGGGACAGGGAACACCGGGGAGCTGTTTTTT	CASSYGGTGNTGELFF
many	TRBD2	TRBV6-5	TRBJ2-1	TGTGCCAGCAGTTACGGAGCGGGGGGCCCCTCCTACAATGAGCAGTTCTTC	CASSYGAGGPSYNEQFF
many	-	TRBV7-9	TRBJ1-5	TGTGCCAGCAGCCCCACTAATGGCAATCAGCCCCAGCATTTT	CASSPTNGNQPQHF
-	-	TRBV6-8	TRBJ2-7	TGTGCCAGCAGTTACTCTCGGACAGCCTTATCCTACGAGCAGTACTTC	CASSYSRTALSYEQYF
few	-	TRBV7-8	TRBJ1-3	TGTGCCAGCAGCTTAGCGGGGAAAACCGGAAACACCATATATTTT	CASSLAGKTGNTIYF
few	-	TRBV12-3/TRBV12-4	TRBJ2-2	TGTGCCAGCAGTTTAGCGGGGGGCTGGGGCGTAGCGGACACCGGGGAGCTGTTTTTT	CASSLAGGWGVADTGELFF
few	TRBD2	TRBV5-5	TRBJ2-5	TGTGCCAGCAGCGCGGGAGGGGGGAAAGAGACCCAGTACTTC	CASSAGGGKETQYF
-	TRBD2	TRBV7-6	TRBJ2-7	TGTGCCAGCAGCTTACCCGCGGGGACAGGGATAGCGGGGGGGCCTTACGAGCAGTACTTC	CASSLPAGTGIAGGPYEQYF
many	TRBD1	TRBV11-2	TRBJ2-1	TGTGCCAGCAGCTTGCCGGGACAGGGGGTATACAATGAGCAGTTCTTC	CASSLPGQGVYNEQFF
few	-	TRBV7-9	TRBJ1-2	TGTGCCAGCAGAACAGACTATGGGCACGGCTATGGCTACACCTTC	CASRTDYGHGYGYTF
few	-	TRBV4-1	TRBJ2-2	TGCGCCAGCAGCAGGGGGGCCAGTTCCACCGGGGAGCTGTTTTTT	CASSRGASSTGELFF
-	-	TRBV2	TRBJ1-4	TGTGCCAGCCAGACCAGGCCCACTGCAACTAATGAAAAACTGTTTTTT	CASQTRPTATNEKLFF
-	TRBD2	TRBV11-3	TRBJ2-5	TGTGCCAGCAGCTTTAGCGGGGGGGTCCAAGAGACCCAGTACTTC	CASSFSGGVQETQYF
-	-	TRBV5-1	TRBJ1-1	TGTGCCAGCAGCTTGGATCTCATGAACACTGAAGCTTTCTTT	CASSLDLMNTEAFF
-	-	TRBV6-4	TRBJ2-3	TGTGCCAGCAGTGACTCGCCCTATGACGATACGCAGTATTTT	CASSDSPYDDTQYF
many	-	TRBV7-9	TRBJ1-1	TGTGCCAGCAGAGCCTCGACCGGCCCCACTGAAGCTTTCTTT	CASRASTGPTEAFF
many	TRBD1	TRBV7-8	TRBJ1-1	TGTGCCAGCAGCCCGGACAGGACGGAACTGTTTGAAGCTTTCTTT	CASSPDRTELFEAFF
few	-	TRBV27	TRBJ2-5	TGTGCCAGCAGTTTTTTGGGGGCCGGTGAGACCCAGTACTTC	CASSFLGAGETQYF
few	-	TRBV12-3/TRBV12-4	TRBJ2-3	TGTGCCAGCAGTTTTGGCGAGCTAGATACGCAGTATTTT	CASSFGELDTQYF
-	TRBD1	TRBV5-6	TRBJ1-2	TGTGCCAGCAGCTGGAAGGCAGGGGGATACTATGGCTACACCTTC	CASSWKAGGYYGYTF
few	TRBD1	TRBV7-9	TRBJ2-3	TGTGCCAGCAGCTCGACAGGGGGTTCTGGAGATACGCAGTATTTT	CASSSTGGSGDTQYF
many	TRBD2	TRBV7-9	TRBJ2-3	TGTGCCAGCAGCTCCGTGACTAGCGGGGGGGTAACAGATACGCAGTATTTT	CASSSVTSGGVTDTQYF
-	-	TRBV7-6	TRBJ1-2	TGTGCCAGCAGCGTGGCCGGGACATATGGCTACACCTTC	CASSVAGTYGYTF
many	-	TRBV7-6	TRBJ1-1	TGTGCCAGCAGCTTAGCAGGGGGGGAGTATGGGAACACTGAAGCTTTCTTT	CASSLAGGEYGNTEAFF
few	TRBD1	TRBV5-6	TRBJ1-2	TGTGCCAGCAGCCCCGGGACAGGGTTTTATGGCTACACCTTC	CASSPGTGFYGYTF
-	-	TRBV2	TRBJ2-1	TGTGCCAGCAGCCACGCGGTTGGGGGGACCTACAATGAGCAGTTCTTC	CASSHAVGGTYNEQFF
once	-	TRBV12-3/TRBV12-4	TRBJ1-2	TGTGCCAGCAGGGCTCAGGGGAGGTGGGATGGCTACACCTTC	CASRAQGRWDGYTF
-	TRBD2	TRBV28	TRBJ2-1	TGTGCCAGCAATCTATCCGGGAGGTCTTGGGACAATGAGCAGTTCTTC	CASNLSGRSWDNEQFF
few	-	TRBV7-9	TRBJ1-1	TGTGCCAGCAGCTTAGACGAGGCGGCGAACACTGAAGCTTTCTTT	CASSLDEAANTEAFF
-	TRBD1	TRBV6-1	TRBJ2-7	TGTGCCAGCAGTGAGGGGACAGAGAGCTCCTACGAGCAGTACTTC	CASSEGTESSYEQYF
-	-	TRBV4-1	TRBJ2-7	TGCGCCAGCAGCCAAGATATTAGGGTTTGGGACTCCTACGAGCAGTACTTC	CASSQDIRVWDSYEQYF
many	TRBD2	TRBV7-6	TRBJ2-1	TGTGCCAGCAGCTTACTAGCGGGGGGAGCGAATGAGCAGTTCTTC	CASSLLAGGANEQFF
few	-	TRBV19	TRBJ1-5	TGTGCCAGTAGTATAGACAGTCCTAATCAGCCCCAGCATTTT	CASSIDSPNQPQHF
-	TRBD1	TRBV20-1	TRBJ2-7	TGCAGCGGACGGGACAGGGGAGTCTACGAGCAGTACTTC	CSGRDRGVYEQYF